Below, 14 T cell receptor beta chains from the same sample are listed, as sequenced in a study of T cells in Graves' hyperthyroidism and ophthalmopathy. Amplification of TCR beta CDR3 regions used RNA as the template. Initially, a first-round RT-PCR of the TCR CDR3 employed the HTBI primer set. TCRdb called the multiplex PCR reads again in MiXCR, with one record for every CDR3 protein. Of 90,000 to 120,000 distinct CDR3 sequences listed, 16% are singletons. The material sequenced was blood. Every receptor here comes from a woman aged 50 to 65 with Graves' hyperthyroidism.

This clonotype appeared many times. The chain joins TRBV3-1 to TRBJ2-5; 7 bases fit TRBD2. CDR3 length equals 20 residues. The V gene's germline CDR1 is LGHDT and CDR2 YNNKEL (reference sequence). V lost 0 bases and J lost 10; bases outside the gene matches: 26. CDR3 in DNA: TGTGCCAGCAGCCAAGAGATAACGGTGGCGGGGGTTAAGAGACCCAGTATCCAGTACTTC. Translation: CASSQEITVAGVKRPSIQYF.

Ten or more counts support this clonotype. The chain couples TRBV6-2 or TRBV6-3 to TRBJ2-1; 11 bases fit TRBD1. CDR1 is MNHEY, CDR2 SVGEGT, per germline. With V trimmed by 5 bases and J by 6 bases, 6 bases remained unmatched. This CDR3 is built from 15 residues. This CDR3 is CASSPPGTGGNEQFF. As DNA, the CDR3 is TGTGCCAGCAGTCCCCCCGGGACAGGGGGCAATGAGCAGTTCTTC.

Ten or more counts support this clonotype. The chain combines TRBV5-8 with TRBJ2-5; unclear D gene. Trimming removed 1 base at V and 4 bases at J, with 5 bases between. In germline, CDR1 is SGHTS, CDR2 YDEGEE. The CDR3 totals 12 residues. The CDR3 sequence: CASSLKRETQYF. The CDR3 coding sequence is TGTGCCAGCAGCTTGAAGAGAGAGACCCAGTACTTC.

This clonotype has a handful of counts. The rearrangement joins TRBV29-1 to TRBJ1-1; tentatively, D is TRBD1 (5 bases). The CDR3 has 14 residues. Trimming shortened V by 3 bases and J by 2 bases, and 13 bases separated the two germline ends. Germline loops: CDR1 SQVTM, CDR2 ANQGSEA. The CDR3 loop is CSVDEGFDNTEAFF. CDR3 coding DNA: TGCAGCGTTGATGAGGGGTTTGACAACACTGAAGCTTTCTTT.

The chain carries TRBV7-6 and TRBJ2-3; 12 bases align to TRBD2. Germline V gene lookup returns CDR1 SGHVS and CDR2 FNYEAQ. Germline trimming cut 5 bases from V and 5 bases from J; bases unmatched to any gene: 2. This CDR3 region has 14 residues. The CDR3 protein is CASSKLAGGDTQYF. DNA for the CDR3: TGTGCCAGCAGCAAACTAGCGGGAGGAGATACGCAGTATTTT.

This clonotype was detected many times. This chain links TRBV2 with TRBJ1-1; D ambiguous. Trimming took 2 bases from V and 5 from J, leaving 9 bases between them. Germline CDR1 is SNHLY and CDR2 is FYNNEI. The length of the CDR3 is 13 residues. The CDR3 reads CASSERRGTEAFF. The CDR3 DNA reads as TGTGCCAGCAGTGAACGGCGGGGTACTGAAGCTTTCTTT.

This clonotype was seen ten or more times. The chain links TRBV7-2 to TRBJ1-1; D is unresolved. V lost 5 bases and J lost 11, with 18 bases in between. This CDR3 comprises 13 residues. CDR1 and CDR2 (germline): SGHTA, FQGNSA. The CDR3 here is CASSLRSGQEAFF. CDR3 sequence (DNA): TGTGCCAGCAGCCTTAGATCTGGTCAGGAGGCTTTCTTT.

This clonotype was seen repeatedly, ten times or more. The gene calls are TRBV28 and TRBJ2-7; no firm D call. Germline V gene data show CDR1 as MDHEN and CDR2 as SYDVKM. The CDR3 runs to 13 residues. Trimming removed 5 bases from V and 6 bases from J, with 14 bases in between. CDR3 sequence reads: CASSISRVLEQYF. Written as DNA, the CDR3 is TGTGCCAGCAGTATCAGTCGGGTCCTCGAGCAGTACTTC.

The table lists this clonotype with many counts. The chain recombines TRBV10-3 with TRBJ2-3, with D hard to call. Germline CDR1 is ENHRY and CDR2 is SYGVKD. This CDR3 has 11 residues. The ends were cut back, 6 bases at V and 2 bases at J, with 3 bases in the middle. DNA for the CDR3: TGTGCCATCAGAGACACAGATACGCAGTATTTT. This encodes CAIRDTDTQYF.

Relative to its sample, this clonotype is medium-sized. The genes are TRBV11-2 and TRBJ2-1; D ambiguous. CDR1 is SGHAT, CDR2 FQNNGV, per germline. The CDR3 is 12 amino acids. The germline V and J ends were trimmed by 3 bases and 7 bases, with 7 bases remaining between them. The chain's CDR3 is CASSFIGNEQFF. CDR3 in DNA: TGTGCCAGCAGCTTCATTGGTAATGAGCAGTTCTTC.

This clonotype was counted ten times or more. The gene calls are TRBV30 and TRBJ2-5; TRBD2 is a possible D gene (6 bases). Germline assignment: CDR1 GTSNPN and CDR2 SVGIG (reference sequence). Trimming left V 8 bases short and J 5 bases short, with 21 bases between. The CDR3 totals 14 residues. In DNA form, the CDR3 reads TGTGCCATCGGATCCGCGGGAAGGATCGAGACCCAGTACTTC. Its translation: CAIGSAGRIETQYF.

This clonotype was detected only a few times. J is TRBJ1-5 and V is TRBV19, with D unresolved. There are 15 residues in the CDR3. From germline, CDR1 is LNHDA and CDR2 SQIVND (reference sequence). Deletions cut 7 bases from V and 2 bases from J, with 15 bases between. CDR3 nucleotide sequence: TGTGCCAGTAATTATGGAGGGCTTGGCAATCAGCCCCAGCATTTT. Translating it yields CASNYGGLGNQPQHF.

The sample holds many counts of this clonotype. The V and J genes are TRBV28 and TRBJ2-3; D possibly corresponds to TRBD2 (5 bases). Per germline, CDR1 MDHEN and CDR2 SYDVKM. The CDR3 extends over 15 amino acids. Trimming took 3 bases from V and 2 from J, leaving 12 bases between them. This chain's CDR3 is CASSFSGLYTDTQYF. CDR3 DNA sequence: TGTGCCAGCAGTTTTAGTGGACTTTACACAGATACGCAGTATTTT.

This clonotype has ten or more counts. The J gene is TRBJ2-5, the V gene TRBV14; D possibly corresponds to TRBD1 (5 bases). This CDR3 has 15 residues. V was clipped by 0 bases and J by 5 bases, with 13 bases between them. From germline, CDR1 is SGHDN and CDR2 FVKESK. The CDR3 here is CASSQEMGLMETQYF. Written as DNA, the CDR3 is TGTGCCAGCAGCCAAGAAATGGGGCTTATGGAGACCCAGTACTTC.